This T cell receptor beta chain was identified during a study of monozygotic twins with inflammatory bowel disease. CDR1 SGHNT and CDR2 YENEEA come from the germline V gene. The CDR3 contains 13 residues. TCRdb re-called the 5' RACE reads and catalogs CDR3 proteins one per entry, DNA excluded. The table for this sample gives under 130,000 distinct CDR3 sequences. The rearrangement links TRBV11-3 to TRBJ2-2; TCRdb proposes TRBD1, but this gene call is untestable without DNA. Material for sequencing was blood. The TCR was taken from a human donor with ulcerative colitis or Crohn's disease, or a healthy co-twin of an affected twin (not recorded which). CDR3 loop: CASSPRGAGELFF. Supplemented by reference TRBV11-3 and TRBJ2-2, the full variable domain reads EAGVVQSPRYKIIEKKQPVAFWCNPISGHNTLYWYLQNLGQGPELLIRYENEEAVDDSQLPKDRFSAERLKGVDSTLKIQPAELGDSAVYLCASSPRGAGELFFGEGSRLTVL.